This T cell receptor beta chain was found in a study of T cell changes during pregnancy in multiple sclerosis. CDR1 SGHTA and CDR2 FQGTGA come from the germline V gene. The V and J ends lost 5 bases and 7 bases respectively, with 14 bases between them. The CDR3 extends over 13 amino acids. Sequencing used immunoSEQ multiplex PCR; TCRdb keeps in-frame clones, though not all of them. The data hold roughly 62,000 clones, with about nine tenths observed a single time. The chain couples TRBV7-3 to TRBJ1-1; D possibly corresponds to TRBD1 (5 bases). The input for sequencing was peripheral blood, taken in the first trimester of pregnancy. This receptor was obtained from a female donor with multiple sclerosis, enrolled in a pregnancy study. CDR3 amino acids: CASSPKAGVEAFF. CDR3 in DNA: TGTGCCAGCAGCCCTAAAGCGGGGGTTGAAGCTTTCTTT.